This T cell receptor beta chain derives from a study of T cells expressing NK-cell markers. Following a re-call of the 5' RACE reads, TCRdb has one entry per CDR3 protein and lacks DNA. The sample is made up of around 550,000 distinct CDR3 sequences, and the top ten hold 3% to 4.5% of it. In germline, CDR1 is LNHDA, CDR2 SQIVND (reference sequence). The CDR3 is made up of 14 amino acids. Sequencing input: blood T cells: a sorted CD56 or NKG2C T cell subset, CD4+ or CD8+ T cells, or bulk PBMC T cells (not recorded which). The TCR comes from a man between 18 and 29 years old in good health. The chain has TRBV19 and TRBJ2-7; TCRdb indicates TRBD2, and absent DNA this call remains unverified. The CDR3 sequence: CASSIAGAFNEQYF.